These T cell receptor beta chains were read from a single sample in a study of response to subunit inactivated influenza vaccine. TCRdb reprocessed the RT-PCR reads via MiXCR and lists one record per CDR3 protein. The data hold around 760,000 distinct CDR3 sequences, with approximately 15% observed a single time. The sample consisted of PBMCs from blood, taken approximately 15 days before vaccination. The source is a middle-aged man who received an inactivated influenza vaccine. The CDR3 runs from the conserved cysteine through the conserved F or W. D genes are given only for firm matches. Not every row has a clone size; where given, it reads once, few, many or a size class.

abundance: few
v_gene: TRBV20-1
d_gene: .
j_gene: TRBJ2-7
CDR3nt: TGCAGTGCTAGGTCCAGGAAGGAGATCTACGAGCAGTACTTC
CDR3aa: CSARSRKEIYEQYF

abundance: few
v_gene: TRBV20-1
d_gene: .
j_gene: TRBJ2-1
CDR3nt: TGCAGTGCTAGAGCGGATGAGCAGTTCTTC
CDR3aa: CSARADEQFF

abundance: .
v_gene: TRBV27
d_gene: .
j_gene: TRBJ2-6
CDR3nt: TGTGCCAGCAGTTTATTAGCCTTCTCTGGGGCCAACGTCCTGACTTTC
CDR3aa: CASSLLAFSGANVLTF

abundance: once
v_gene: TRBV4-2
d_gene: .
j_gene: TRBJ2-1
CDR3nt: TGTGCCAGCAGCCATCCTATCAGCTCCTACAATGAGCAGTTCTTC
CDR3aa: CASSHPISSYNEQFF

abundance: .
v_gene: TRBV12-3/TRBV12-4
d_gene: TRBD2
j_gene: TRBJ2-7
CDR3nt: TGTGCCAGCAGCCCCGGGACTAGCGGGAGTCTGTCGTACTTC
CDR3aa: CASSPGTSGSLSYF

abundance: few
v_gene: TRBV4-3
d_gene: .
j_gene: TRBJ2-1
CDR3nt: TGCGCCAGCAGCCCTGATGGGTCCGTTAGACCGGATGAGCAGTTCTTC
CDR3aa: CASSPDGSVRPDEQFF

abundance: few
v_gene: TRBV30
d_gene: TRBD2
j_gene: TRBJ2-1
CDR3nt: TGTGCCTGGGTAGCGGGTTACAATGAGCAGTTCTTC
CDR3aa: CAWVAGYNEQFF

abundance: few
v_gene: TRBV6-2/TRBV6-3
d_gene: .
j_gene: TRBJ2-1
CDR3nt: TGTGCCAGCAGTCACAAGACGAATGAGCAGTTCTTC
CDR3aa: CASSHKTNEQFF

abundance: .
v_gene: TRBV7-8
d_gene: .
j_gene: TRBJ2-7
CDR3nt: TGTGCCAGCAGCTTAGCACGAGGGGCCCTCTACGAGCAGTACTTC
CDR3aa: CASSLARGALYEQYF

abundance: many
v_gene: TRBV4-3
d_gene: .
j_gene: TRBJ2-7
CDR3nt: TGCGCCAGCAGCCAAAGGGATAGCTCCTACGAGCAGTACTTC
CDR3aa: CASSQRDSSYEQYF

abundance: .
v_gene: TRBV12-3/TRBV12-4
d_gene: TRBD1
j_gene: TRBJ2-7
CDR3nt: TGTGCCAGCGCAAGGACAGGGGTTATGTACGAGCAGTACTTC
CDR3aa: CASARTGVMYEQYF

abundance: few
v_gene: TRBV27
d_gene: TRBD1
j_gene: TRBJ2-5
CDR3nt: TGTGCCAGCAGTTTTAAAGGATCGCGGACAGGGGGCTTCCAAGAGACCCAGTACTTC
CDR3aa: CASSFKGSRTGGFQETQYF

abundance: many
v_gene: TRBV7-9
d_gene: .
j_gene: TRBJ2-7
CDR3nt: TGTGCCAGCAGCCCCTCCCCAGGGAGCGAGCAGTACTTC
CDR3aa: CASSPSPGSEQYF

abundance: .
v_gene: TRBV3-1
d_gene: .
j_gene: TRBJ2-6
CDR3nt: TGTGCCAGCAGCCGCCGGACTTCTGGGGCCAACGTCCTGACTTTC
CDR3aa: CASSRRTSGANVLTF

abundance: .
v_gene: TRBV4-3
d_gene: .
j_gene: TRBJ2-7
CDR3nt: TGCGCCAGCAGCCAAGTCCTAGGTTCCGAGCAGTACTTC
CDR3aa: CASSQVLGSEQYF

abundance: .
v_gene: TRBV30
d_gene: .
j_gene: TRBJ2-3
CDR3nt: TGTGCCTGGAGTGTGCGGCGGGATAGCACAGATACGCAGTATTTT
CDR3aa: CAWSVRRDSTDTQYF

abundance: .
v_gene: TRBV20-1
d_gene: TRBD2
j_gene: TRBJ2-7
CDR3nt: TGCAGTGCTAGAGGTGGGACTAGCGGAGAATACGAGCAGTACTTC
CDR3aa: CSARGGTSGEYEQYF

abundance: .
v_gene: TRBV4-2
d_gene: TRBD2
j_gene: TRBJ2-2
CDR3nt: TGTGCCAGCAGCCAATTCGCGGGGGGGGACACCGGGGAGCTGTTTTTT
CDR3aa: CASSQFAGGDTGELFF

abundance: few
v_gene: TRBV6-1
d_gene: .
j_gene: TRBJ1-6
CDR3nt: TGTGCCAGCAGACACAGGGCCGGCTCCTATAATTCACCCCTCCACTTT
CDR3aa: CASRHRAGSYNSPLHF

abundance: few
v_gene: TRBV30
d_gene: .
j_gene: TRBJ2-2
CDR3nt: TGTGCCTGGGACCAGGGGACCGGGGAGCTGTTTTTT
CDR3aa: CAWDQGTGELFF

abundance: few
v_gene: TRBV20-1
d_gene: TRBD1
j_gene: TRBJ1-5
CDR3nt: TGCAGTGCCAGACAGGGAAGGATTGAACAGCCCCAGCATTTT
CDR3aa: CSARQGRIEQPQHF

abundance: .
v_gene: TRBV7-2
d_gene: .
j_gene: TRBJ1-1
CDR3nt: TGTGCCAGCAGCTTATGGGGAGGGACTGAAGCTTTCTTT
CDR3aa: CASSLWGGTEAFF

abundance: few
v_gene: TRBV4-3
d_gene: TRBD1
j_gene: TRBJ1-3
CDR3nt: TGCGCCAGCAGCCAAGCCACAGGGGAATACACCATATATTTT
CDR3aa: CASSQATGEYTIYF

abundance: .
v_gene: TRBV7-8
d_gene: .
j_gene: TRBJ1-1
CDR3nt: TGTCCCAGCAGCTTGCGTACGGCGAACACTGAAGCTTTCTTT
CDR3aa: CPSSLRTANTEAFF

abundance: once
v_gene: TRBV27
d_gene: .
j_gene: TRBJ2-7
CDR3nt: TGTGCCAGCAGTATCTACAGGGGGGGCTTCTACGAGCAGTACTTC
CDR3aa: CASSIYRGGFYEQYF

abundance: .
v_gene: TRBV12-5
d_gene: .
j_gene: TRBJ2-4
CDR3nt: TGTGCTAGTGTTTTCGGGAACATTCAGTACTTC
CDR3aa: CASVFGNIQYF

abundance: .
v_gene: TRBV6-5
d_gene: TRBD2
j_gene: TRBJ2-1
CDR3nt: TGTGCCAGCAGTTACAGTGCTAGCGGGACTAAAAATGAGCAGTTCTTC
CDR3aa: CASSYSASGTKNEQFF

abundance: few
v_gene: TRBV5-4
d_gene: .
j_gene: TRBJ2-3
CDR3nt: TGTGCCAGCAGCTTGGGGTTCGGCGGGGGCACAGATACGCAGTATTTT
CDR3aa: CASSLGFGGGTDTQYF

abundance: .
v_gene: TRBV6-2/TRBV6-3
d_gene: TRBD2
j_gene: TRBJ2-1
CDR3nt: TGTGCCAGCAGTTACTCGATCGGGGGGGGACTTGGCAATGAGCAGTTCTTC
CDR3aa: CASSYSIGGGLGNEQFF

abundance: many
v_gene: TRBV18
d_gene: TRBD2
j_gene: TRBJ2-7
CDR3nt: TGTGCCAGCTCACCGGGCCTAGCGGACGCCTACGAGCAGTACTTC
CDR3aa: CASSPGLADAYEQYF

abundance: .
v_gene: TRBV15
d_gene: .
j_gene: TRBJ1-5
CDR3nt: TGTGCCACCAGCGCCGGGACGGCGCGGCCCCAGCATTTT
CDR3aa: CATSAGTARPQHF

abundance: .
v_gene: TRBV30
d_gene: .
j_gene: TRBJ1-4
CDR3nt: TGTGCCTGGAGTGTACGGCCTATGGATGAAAAACTGTTTTTT
CDR3aa: CAWSVRPMDEKLFF

abundance: .
v_gene: TRBV5-1
d_gene: .
j_gene: TRBJ2-6
CDR3nt: TGCGCCAGCAGCTTGGGACGGGTAAGCTCTGGGGCCAACGTCCTGACTTTC
CDR3aa: CASSLGRVSSGANVLTF

abundance: few
v_gene: TRBV20-1
d_gene: .
j_gene: TRBJ1-5
CDR3nt: TGCAGTGCTACCCTGGGTAGCAATCAGCCCCAGCATTTT
CDR3aa: CSATLGSNQPQHF

abundance: .
v_gene: TRBV4-1
d_gene: .
j_gene: TRBJ2-1
CDR3nt: TGCGCCAGCAGCCAAATAAACAGGTACAATGAGCAGTTCTTC
CDR3aa: CASSQINRYNEQFF

abundance: .
v_gene: TRBV5-6
d_gene: TRBD2
j_gene: TRBJ2-5
CDR3nt: TGTGCCAGCAGCTTAAAAGCGGGGGGTGAGACCCAGTACTTC
CDR3aa: CASSLKAGGETQYF

abundance: .
v_gene: TRBV7-2
d_gene: TRBD2
j_gene: TRBJ2-7
CDR3nt: TGTGCCAGCAGCCTGGGACTAGCGACGTACGAGCAGTACTTC
CDR3aa: CASSLGLATYEQYF

abundance: many
v_gene: TRBV12-3/TRBV12-4
d_gene: .
j_gene: TRBJ1-1
CDR3nt: TGTGCCAGCAGTTTTGCGGGGGCGAACACTGAAGCTTTCTTT
CDR3aa: CASSFAGANTEAFF

abundance: .
v_gene: TRBV10-3
d_gene: TRBD1
j_gene: TRBJ1-1
CDR3nt: TGTGCCATCAGGAACATACAGGGGGCGCGTCACACTGAAGCTTTCTTT
CDR3aa: CAIRNIQGARHTEAFF

abundance: .
v_gene: TRBV20-1
d_gene: .
j_gene: TRBJ2-6
CDR3nt: TGCAGTGTCTACCGTCCGGGGACTGGGGCCAACGTCCTGACTTTC
CDR3aa: CSVYRPGTGANVLTF

abundance: many
v_gene: TRBV7-4
d_gene: .
j_gene: TRBJ2-2
CDR3nt: TGTGCCAGCAGTTCCGGTGGGTTCAGGCCGAACACCGGGGAGCTGTTTTTT
CDR3aa: CASSSGGFRPNTGELFF

abundance: few
v_gene: TRBV11-2
d_gene: .
j_gene: TRBJ2-1
CDR3nt: TGTGCCAGCAGCTTAGATAGAGGGTTGGAGCAGTTCTTC
CDR3aa: CASSLDRGLEQFF

abundance: many
v_gene: TRBV7-2
d_gene: .
j_gene: TRBJ1-6
CDR3nt: TGTGCCAGCAGCTTACCGGGGGGGCATTCACCCCTCCACTTT
CDR3aa: CASSLPGGHSPLHF

abundance: .
v_gene: TRBV27
d_gene: .
j_gene: TRBJ1-5
CDR3nt: TGTGCCAGCAGTTTAAGGCAGTGGAGCAATCAGCCCCAGCATTTT
CDR3aa: CASSLRQWSNQPQHF

abundance: many
v_gene: TRBV6-2/TRBV6-3
d_gene: TRBD2
j_gene: TRBJ2-7
CDR3nt: TGTGCCAGCAGTCAGGGACTAGCTAACTACGAGCAGTACTTC
CDR3aa: CASSQGLANYEQYF

abundance: many
v_gene: TRBV6-1
d_gene: .
j_gene: TRBJ1-2
CDR3nt: TGTGCCAGCACCGCCTCGGGGGGGTGGGATGGCTACACCTTC
CDR3aa: CASTASGGWDGYTF

abundance: .
v_gene: TRBV7-9
d_gene: .
j_gene: TRBJ1-1
CDR3nt: TGTGCCAGCAGCTTAGATGGGAGCTCCACTGAAGCTTTCTTT
CDR3aa: CASSLDGSSTEAFF

abundance: .
v_gene: TRBV2
d_gene: TRBD1
j_gene: TRBJ2-7
CDR3nt: TGTGCCAGCAGGACCGACAGGGGGAACTACGAGCAGTACTTC
CDR3aa: CASRTDRGNYEQYF

abundance: many
v_gene: TRBV5-6
d_gene: TRBD2
j_gene: TRBJ2-7
CDR3nt: TGTGCCAGCAGCCCGGGGGGGGGCGCCTACGAGCAGTACTTC
CDR3aa: CASSPGGGAYEQYF

abundance: .
v_gene: TRBV7-2
d_gene: .
j_gene: TRBJ2-5
CDR3nt: TGTGCCAGTCGGGGTAGGGGGTCTCGGGAGACCCAGTACTTC
CDR3aa: CASRGRGSRETQYF

abundance: .
v_gene: TRBV29-1
d_gene: .
j_gene: TRBJ2-7
CDR3nt: TGCAGCGTACTCACTCCTAACGAGGGCTCCTACGAGCAGTACTTC
CDR3aa: CSVLTPNEGSYEQYF

abundance: few
v_gene: TRBV30
d_gene: TRBD1
j_gene: TRBJ1-5
CDR3nt: TGTGCCTGGAGTGTACCGGGGACAGGTTATGGTCAGCCCCAGCATTTT
CDR3aa: CAWSVPGTGYGQPQHF

abundance: many
v_gene: TRBV6-1
d_gene: .
j_gene: TRBJ2-2
CDR3nt: TGTGCCAGCAGTGGACTGAGGGCGAACACCGGGGAGCTGTTTTTT
CDR3aa: CASSGLRANTGELFF

abundance: .
v_gene: TRBV3-1
d_gene: .
j_gene: TRBJ1-6
CDR3nt: TGTGCCAGCAGCCAAGGCCGGGAGCCCCTCCACTTT
CDR3aa: CASSQGREPLHF